Below, one T cell receptor beta chain is given with its context. Sequencing used immunoSEQ multiplex PCR; TCRdb keeps in-frame clones, though not all of them. The sample contains about 1.5 million clones, around 98% of which appear only once. CDR3 length equals 14 residues. The J segment lost 2 bases and the V segment lost 6 bases, leaving 1 base of the junction unmatched. CDR1 is WNHNN and CDR2 is SYGVQD in the germline V gene (reference sequence). The data were taken from a study of shared clonotypes between healthy human individuals. The study enrolled healthy HIV-negative adults without recent acute infections or vaccinations as donors.

This TCR was sampled from a man younger than 40 in good health. Sequencing was performed on naive CD4+ T cells sorted from blood. The subset denotes: CD45RA+ positively selected. The V gene is TRBV10-1, the J gene TRBJ2-7; 13 bases map to TRBD2. CDR3 coding DNA: TGCGCCAGCAGCGGACTAGCGGGAGCCTACGAGCAGTACTTC. Encoded protein: CASSGLAGAYEQYF.